The 27 T cell receptor beta chains below all came from one sample that was sequenced in a study of blood T cell repertoires in COVID-19. Only in-frame clones appear in the TCRdb table, and some are missing; sequencing was by immunoSEQ multiplex PCR. The sample includes around 100,000 clones, approximately 92% of them seen just once. Sequenced sample: peripheral blood. The receptors originated from a woman older than 75 with acute or convalescent COVID-19.

The V and J genes are TRBV5-1 and TRBJ2-5; 9 bases line up with TRBD2. The CDR3 covers 19 residues. V was pared by 4 bases and J by 2 bases, with 18 bases of the junction left unmatched. Germline V CDR1 and CDR2: SGHRS, YFSETQ. CDR3 residues: CASSDDSSGVFTSQETQYF. The DNA of the CDR3 is TGCGCCAGCAGCGATGACTCTAGCGGGGTATTTACAAGTCAAGAGACCCAGTACTTC.

This clone appeared a few times. The V call is TRBV5-1, the J call TRBJ2-1; unclear D gene. This CDR3 region has 13 residues. Germline V gene lookup returns CDR1 SGHRS and CDR2 YFSETQ. V lost 0 bases to trimming and J lost 6 bases, with 7 bases between them. The CDR3 protein is CASSLDQINEQFF. The CDR3, as DNA: TGCGCCAGCAGCTTGGACCAGATCAATGAGCAGTTCTTC.

V is TRBV11-2 and J is TRBJ2-1, with D possibly TRBD2 on 5 matching bases. Germline V gene data show CDR1 as SGHAT and CDR2 as FQNNGV. This CDR3 has 14 residues. V lost 5 bases and J 9 bases, leaving 17 bases between the germline ends. The chain's CDR3 is CASSPAPGGGEQFF. DNA of the CDR3: TGTGCCAGCAGCCCCGCGCCCGGAGGCGGTGAGCAGTTCTTC.

V gene TRBV10-3 combines with J gene TRBJ1-1; 8 nucleotides match TRBD1. After removal of 6 bases from V and 1 base from J, the junction contained 4 bases not matched to a gene. Germline V CDR1 and CDR2: ENHRY, SYGVKD. This CDR3 region has 14 residues. As DNA, the CDR3 is TGTGCCATCAGCCCCGGGACAGGGAACACTGAAGCTTTCTTT. Translated: CAISPGTGNTEAFF.

The sample holds one count of this clone. The genes are TRBV6-1 and TRBJ1-1, with D unresolved. Germline CDR1 and CDR2: MNHNS and SASEGT. The V gene lost 4 bases and the J gene lost 6 bases, with 21 bases spanning the gap. CDR3 length: 16 amino acids. The CDR3 DNA follows: TGTGCCAGCAGTGCAATTCTTGTCGTACTACGACCTGAAGCTTTCTTT. This gives the protein CASSAILVVLRPEAFF.

The chain has TRBV28 and TRBJ2-2, with a tentative D call TRBD1 (5 bases). The germline V and J ends were trimmed by 6 bases and 4 bases, with 9 bases remaining between them. The CDR3 is 13 amino acids. The germline gives CDR1 MDHEN, CDR2 SYDVKM. CDR3 region: CASRRGSTGELFF. The CDR3 bases are TGTGCCAGCAGAAGGGGATCCACCGGGGAGCTGTTTTTT.

This clone was counted a single time. For the CDR3, the DNA is TGCGCCAGCACCGCTCGTCAAGACAGGGGGGCCGGGGAGCTGTTTTTT. The encoded protein is CASTARQDRGAGELFF. This chain connects TRBV5-1 to TRBJ2-2; 9 bases align to TRBD1. Germline trimming cut 6 bases from V and 6 bases from J; bases unmatched to any gene: 12. The CDR3 runs 16 residues. From germline, CDR1 is SGHRS and CDR2 YFSETQ.

This chain connects TRBV6-5 to TRBJ1-1; unclear D gene. The germline V gene encodes CDR1 MNHEY and CDR2 SVGAGI. The CDR3 runs to 15 residues. Trimming took off 0 bases at V and 1 base at J, with 9 bases between the two ends. The CDR3 DNA sequence: TGTGCCAGCAGTTACTCGAATGCGCCGAACACTGAAGCTTTCTTT. As protein: CASSYSNAPNTEAFF.

The chain links TRBV30 to TRBJ1-5; no reliable D call. The CDR3 covers 14 residues. Germline CDR1 reads GTSNPN; CDR2 reads SVGIG (reference sequence). V was shortened by 8 bases and J by 2 bases, with 16 bases between the two germline ends. CDR3 DNA: TGTGCCGGGTCGACGGGATCGGGCAATCAGCCCCAGCATTTT. It codes for CAGSTGSGNQPQHF.

V is TRBV6-6 and J is TRBJ2-3; 13 nucleotides match TRBD2. Germline V gives CDR1 MNHNY, CDR2 SVGAGI (reference sequence). Germline trimming cut 6 bases from V and 4 bases from J; bases unmatched to any gene: 4. The CDR3 runs to 15 residues. Here the CDR3 reads CASRTSGGASDTQYF. The CDR3, as DNA: TGTGCCAGCAGAACTAGCGGGGGGGCATCAGATACGCAGTATTTT.

The rearrangement links TRBV6-4 to TRBJ2-3; tentatively, D is TRBD1 (5 bases). This CDR3 has 15 amino acids. Trimming stripped 0 bases from V and 2 bases from J, with 9 bases between. From germline, CDR1 is MRHNA and CDR2 SNTAGT. CDR3: CASSDSGHYTDTQYF. Written as DNA, the CDR3 is TGTGCCAGCAGTGACTCGGGGCATTACACAGATACGCAGTATTTT.

Only a few counts were recorded for this clone. DNA for the CDR3: TGTGCCACCAGTGATAGGACAGGATGGCCCCCAGTTGCTTTCTTT. It is translated as CATSDRTGWPPVAFF. V gene TRBV24-1 combines with J gene TRBJ1-1, with 7 positions matching TRBD1. Germline values: CDR1 KGHDR, CDR2 SFDVKD. CDR3 length: 15 residues. V shed 3 bases and J 11 bases; nucleotides not matched to a gene: 14.

The chain joins TRBV6-1 to TRBJ1-5; TRBD1 matches at 11 bases. Germline V gives CDR1 MNHNS, CDR2 SASEGT. This CDR3 region has 16 residues. Trimming removed 4 bases from V and 0 bases from J; junction bases left unmatched: 2. The CDR3 bases are TGTGCCAGCAGTGCGGACAGGGGGCTTAGCAATCAGCCCCAGCATTTT. As protein: CASSADRGLSNQPQHF.

The chain carries TRBV29-1 and TRBJ1-1, with D unresolved. Trimming left V 0 bases short and J 11 bases short, with 13 bases between. The CDR3 sequence is 12 residues long. Germline V gene sequence: CDR1 SQVTM, CDR2 ANQGSEA. This CDR3 reads CSVEDLLPGAFF. In DNA form, the CDR3 reads TGCAGCGTTGAAGATCTGTTGCCGGGGGCTTTCTTT.

This chain links TRBV18 with TRBJ1-6, with D possibly matching TRBD1 (5 bases). The V gene lost 3 bases and the J gene lost 6 bases, with 21 bases spanning the gap. The CDR3 runs 18 residues. From germline, CDR1 is KGHSH and CDR2 LQKENI. In nucleotides, the CDR3 is TGTGCCAGCTCACCTTCCAGACAGAAAGGAAGGGGTAATTCACCCCTCCACTTT. The encoded protein is CASSPSRQKGRGNSPLHF. The full variable domain, in which reference TRBV18 and TRBJ1-6 provide the parts outside the CDR3, is NAGVMQNPRHLVRRRGQEARLRCSPMKGHSHVYWYRQLPEEGLKFMVYLQKENIIDESGMPKERFSAEFPKEGPSILRIQQVVRGDSAAYFCASSPSRQKGRGNSPLHFGNGTRLTVT.

The V and J genes are TRBV7-2 and TRBJ2-1, with 9 bases matching TRBD2. The CDR3 sequence is 14 residues long. Germline CDR1 SGHTA, CDR2 FQGNSA. V gave up 3 bases and J gave up 10 bases; unmatched junction bases: 7. The CDR3 DNA reads as TGTGCCAGCAGCTTGGGACTAGCAGGTGGAGAGCAGTTCTTC. Protein product: CASSLGLAGGEQFF.

This chain uses TRBV12-5 with TRBJ2-2; D may be TRBD1 (6 bases). This CDR3 spans 16 amino acids. The V end lost 3 bases, the J end lost 2 bases, and 13 bases lay between the germline ends. The germline V gene has CDR1 LGHNT and CDR2 FRNRAP. The CDR3 DNA reads TGTGCTAGTGGTTTCAACAAGGGACAAAACACCGGGGAGCTGTTTTTT. Encoded protein: CASGFNKGQNTGELFF.

The V and J genes are TRBV28 and TRBJ1-5; TRBD1 agrees at 11 bases. J gave up 7 bases and V 7 bases, and 15 bases lay outside the gene matches. The CDR3 is 17 residues long. The germline V gene encodes CDR1 MDHEN and CDR2 SYDVKM. DNA of the CDR3: TGTGCCAGCATCCACCTCGGACAGGGGGCCTCCCAACAGCCCCAGCATTTT. Residues: CASIHLGQGASQQPQHF.

This sequence joins TRBV5-8 and TRBJ2-2; possible D gene TRBD1, 6 bases. Germline V gene sequence: CDR1 SGHTS, CDR2 YDEGEE. With 4 bases removed from V and 1 base from J, the gap between germline ends came to 11 bases. The length of the CDR3 is 15 residues. The CDR3 DNA follows: TGTGCCAGCAGCGGCGGACAGATGAACACCGGGGAGCTGTTTTTT. This translates into CASSGGQMNTGELFF.

V gene TRBV7-6 combines with J gene TRBJ2-2; D not certain. Germline V gives CDR1 SGHVS, CDR2 FNYEAQ. The V end lost 3 bases, the J end lost 0 bases, and 8 bases lay between the germline ends. The CDR3 is 15 amino acids. The CDR3: CASSFQSSNTGELFF. The CDR3 DNA reads as TGTGCCAGCAGCTTCCAGTCCTCGAACACCGGGGAGCTGTTTTTT.

The CDR3 sequence is CAWSKPGTGVAYGYTF. In DNA, the CDR3 is TGTGCCTGGAGTAAACCTGGGACAGGGGTCGCCTATGGCTACACCTTC. This chain uses TRBV30 with TRBJ1-2; 10 bases are a match to TRBD1. Germline V CDR1 and CDR2: GTSNPN, SVGIG (reference sequence). Unmatched junction bases numbered 10, after V lost 2 bases and J lost 4 bases. This CDR3 has 16 amino acids. The full variable domain, with the rest looked up from reference TRBV30 and TRBJ1-2, is SQTIHQWPATLVQPVGSPLSLECTVEGTSNPNLYWYRQAAGRGLQLLFYSVGIGQISSEVPQNLSASRPQDRQFILSSKKLLLSDSGFYLCAWSKPGTGVAYGYTFGSGTRLTVV.

The sample holds a few counts of this clone. The CDR3 DNA reads TGTGCCAGCAGTTTACCACAGGGAGGGAGGCAGTACTTC. Its translation: CASSLPQGGRQYF. This chain joins TRBV27 and TRBJ2-7, with D maybe TRBD2 (7 bases). Germline assignment: CDR1 MNHEY and CDR2 SMNVEV (reference sequence). This CDR3 is 13 amino acids long. Trimming left V 2 bases short and J 9 bases short, with 14 bases between.

In DNA form, the CDR3 reads TGTGCCAGCAGAGGTAGAACAGGGTCCTCCTACGAGCAGTACTTC. It translates to CASRGRTGSSYEQYF. The rearrangement joins TRBV2 to TRBJ2-7; perhaps TRBD1 as D (6 bases). The CDR3 consists of 15 residues. Trimming stripped 6 bases from V and 0 bases from J, with 15 bases between. The germline gives CDR1 SNHLY, CDR2 FYNNEI.

This chain links TRBV7-9 with TRBJ2-5; D is possibly TRBD1 (6 bases). Trimming left V 3 bases short and J 10 bases short, with 9 bases between. Germline assignment: CDR1 SEHNR and CDR2 FQNEAQ (reference sequence). This CDR3 spans 11 amino acids. The CDR3 reads CASSFTGLQYF. CDR3 bases: TGTGCCAGCAGCTTCACAGGGCTCCAGTACTTC.

The rearrangement uses TRBV27 and TRBJ2-7, with D tentatively TRBD2 (6 bases). Trimming removed 10 bases at V and 7 bases at J, with 20 bases between. Germline-derived CDR1 and CDR2 are MNHEY and SMNVEV (reference sequence). The CDR3 spans 13 residues. The CDR3 DNA reads as TGTGCCACCTTAGGTTCCGGGGGATATGAGCAGTACTTC. This encodes CATLGSGGYEQYF.

The V gene is TRBV7-9, the J gene TRBJ2-1; maybe TRBD1 (6 bases). The germline V gene has CDR1 SEHNR and CDR2 FQNEAQ (reference sequence). The CDR3 length is 14 residues. V lost 7 bases and J 10 bases, leaving 20 bases between the germline ends. CDR3 sequence: CASKRDIEPPEQFF. DNA of the CDR3: TGTGCCAGCAAGAGGGACATCGAACCTCCGGAGCAGTTCTTC. Full variable domain (outside the CDR3, taken from reference TRBV7-9 and TRBJ2-1): DTGVSQNPRHKITKRGQNVTFRCDPISEHNRLYWYRQTLGQGPEFLTYFQNEAQLEKSRLLSDRFSAERPKGSFSTLEIQRTEQGDSAMYLCASKRDIEPPEQFFGPGTRLTVL.

This chain connects TRBV24-1 to TRBJ2-2; perhaps TRBD1 as D (5 bases). Trimming stripped 4 bases from V and 4 bases from J, with 12 bases between. The CDR3 covers 15 residues. From germline, CDR1 is KGHDR and CDR2 SFDVKD. CDR3 in amino acids: CATSDLTESTGELFF. In DNA form, the CDR3 reads TGTGCCACCAGTGACTTGACAGAATCCACCGGGGAGCTGTTTTTT.